This TCR beta chain was identified in a study of identical twins. Each CDR3 protein is one row after TCRdb ran MiXCR on the 5' RACE reads. The table lists approximately 530,000 distinct CDR3 sequences, approximately 20% of them singletons. CDR1 and CDR2 (germline): ENHRY, SYGVKD. The CDR3 totals 14 residues. V lost 3 bases and J lost 8, with 14 bases in between. The data were also submitted as part of a second study, on yellow fever vaccine responses in identical twins.

The rearrangement uses TRBV10-3 and TRBJ2-1; either TRBD1 or TRBD2 may supply D (7 bases each). This TCR came from a woman aged 18-35 years in good health. Input material: CD4+ T cells sorted from blood. CDR3 DNA: TGTGCCATCAGTGATACAGGGGAGGGGGATGAGCAGTTCTTC. It is translated as CAISDTGEGDEQFF.